This T cell receptor (beta chain) emerged from a study of blood T cell repertoires in COVID-19. The CDR3 is 15 amino acids. The V segment lost 4 bases and the J segment 2 bases; nucleotides outside the gene matches: 5. In germline, CDR1 is SGDLS, CDR2 YYNGEE. Method: immunoSEQ multiplex PCR; TCRdb's copy keeps in-frame clones and lacks some. The top ten clones hold approximately 0.25% of a sample with 650,000 to 800,000 clones, around 89% of them seen once. The sequence derives from a woman aged 18-35 years with acute or convalescent COVID-19. Specimen: peripheral blood. This sequence joins TRBV9 and TRBJ2-7; 11 bases are shared with TRBD2. CDR3 protein: CASSITSGGTYEQYF. In DNA form, the CDR3 reads TGTGCCAGCAGCATCACTAGCGGGGGAACCTACGAGCAGTACTTC.